The present TCR beta chain was sequenced within a study of T cells in women clearing cervical HPV infection. Study-level findings and limits: CIN3+ cases had significantly higher TCR repertoire richness than controls, but evenness did not differ.

Profiling relied on immunoSEQ multiplex PCR, and the TCRdb table lists in-frame clones only, not all of them. The specimen's table records tens of thousands of clones. V lost 9 bases, J lost 0 bases, and 12 bases lay in between. Germline V CDR1 and CDR2: LNHDA, SQIVND (reference sequence). CDR3 length: 14 residues. Comments on this clone: What it binds is not known. The CDR3 end falls 3 residues outside the read, so it is completed with the germline J gene.

Sequencing was carried out using blood buffy coat. The TCR sequence derives from a woman between 18 and 69 years old with a cervical HPV16 infection that either progressed to CIN3+ or cleared (not recorded which). The chain employs TRBV19 and TRBJ1-3; D is undetermined. CDR3 residues: CASQRVGSGNTIYF. The sequenced CDR3 bases are TGTGCCAGCCAGCGAGTAGGCTCTGGAAACACC.